The clone carrying this TCR beta chain has only a few counts. Assay used: immunoSEQ multiplex PCR; TCRdb lists only in-frame clones, some missing. The repertoire holds under 150,000 clones, with 75% to 90% as singletons. Trimming took 6 bases from V and 1 from J; bases not matched to a gene: 5. Germline V gives CDR1 MNHEY, CDR2 SVGAGI. There are 15 residues in the CDR3. These data originate in a study of blood T cell repertoires in COVID-19. Sequencing used peripheral blood. The chain recombines TRBV6-5 with TRBJ2-7, with 11 nucleotides matching TRBD1. This clonotype originated in a woman between 35 and 50 years old with acute or convalescent COVID-19. Written as DNA, the CDR3 is TGTGCCAGCAGCCCCCGGGACAGGGGGTCCTACGAGCAGTACTTC. This codes for CASSPRDRGSYEQYF.